The TCR beta chain under discussion was sequenced for a study of post-analysis software for immune sequencing data. Study-level background: Relapsing-remitting, secondary progressive and progressive-relapsing forms made up the multiple sclerosis disease courses.

As to this clonotype: Its antigen is unknown. The junction departs from the called germline gene at one end, perhaps through a read error.

Study results and caveats: The normalized Chao1 diversity of multiple sclerosis patients was significantly lower than that of controls.

Tagging with unique molecular identifiers was a feature of the TCR beta cDNA libraries. When roughly 0.85 to 11 million T cells were used, they gave a few hundred thousand cDNA molecules. TCRdb reprocessed the PCR reads via MiXCR and lists one record per CDR3 protein. The sample has about 160,000 distinct CDR3 sequences; 36% are singletons. Germline V gene sequence: CDR1 MGHDK, CDR2 SYGVNS. CDR3 length: 14 amino acids. The receptor was derived from a girl aged 10-17 years with multiple sclerosis. The chain carries TRBV25-1 and TRBJ2-7; 11 nucleotides line up with TRBD1. This specimen was blood, taken after autologous hematopoietic stem cell transplantation. CDR3 nucleotide sequence: TGTGCCAGTAGTGGGGACAGGGGGAGGTACGAGCAGTACTTC. Protein: CASSGDRGRYEQYF.